This TCR beta chain was obtained from a study of blood T cell repertoires in COVID-19. Across the study: In each case, the material was cDNA or gDNA derived from T cells, B-cell-depleted T cells, or PBMCs.

Generated by immunoSEQ multiplex PCR, the TCRdb table keeps only in-frame clones and is missing some. The top ten clones hold approximately 1.4% of a sample with some 150,000 clones, about 83% of them seen once. The CDR3 totals 14 residues. V gave up 4 bases and J gave up 10 bases; unmatched junction bases: 4. Germline values: CDR1 LNHDA, CDR2 SQIVND (reference sequence). Only one count was recorded for this clone. This TCR derives from a human donor in a cohort sampled during active COVID-19. The specimen sequenced was peripheral blood. V gene TRBV19 combines with J gene TRBJ2-1, with 13 bases lining up with TRBD2. The CDR3 region is CASSTLGLAGEQFF. CDR3 DNA: TGTGCCAGTAGTACACTGGGACTAGCGGGGGAGCAGTTCTTC.